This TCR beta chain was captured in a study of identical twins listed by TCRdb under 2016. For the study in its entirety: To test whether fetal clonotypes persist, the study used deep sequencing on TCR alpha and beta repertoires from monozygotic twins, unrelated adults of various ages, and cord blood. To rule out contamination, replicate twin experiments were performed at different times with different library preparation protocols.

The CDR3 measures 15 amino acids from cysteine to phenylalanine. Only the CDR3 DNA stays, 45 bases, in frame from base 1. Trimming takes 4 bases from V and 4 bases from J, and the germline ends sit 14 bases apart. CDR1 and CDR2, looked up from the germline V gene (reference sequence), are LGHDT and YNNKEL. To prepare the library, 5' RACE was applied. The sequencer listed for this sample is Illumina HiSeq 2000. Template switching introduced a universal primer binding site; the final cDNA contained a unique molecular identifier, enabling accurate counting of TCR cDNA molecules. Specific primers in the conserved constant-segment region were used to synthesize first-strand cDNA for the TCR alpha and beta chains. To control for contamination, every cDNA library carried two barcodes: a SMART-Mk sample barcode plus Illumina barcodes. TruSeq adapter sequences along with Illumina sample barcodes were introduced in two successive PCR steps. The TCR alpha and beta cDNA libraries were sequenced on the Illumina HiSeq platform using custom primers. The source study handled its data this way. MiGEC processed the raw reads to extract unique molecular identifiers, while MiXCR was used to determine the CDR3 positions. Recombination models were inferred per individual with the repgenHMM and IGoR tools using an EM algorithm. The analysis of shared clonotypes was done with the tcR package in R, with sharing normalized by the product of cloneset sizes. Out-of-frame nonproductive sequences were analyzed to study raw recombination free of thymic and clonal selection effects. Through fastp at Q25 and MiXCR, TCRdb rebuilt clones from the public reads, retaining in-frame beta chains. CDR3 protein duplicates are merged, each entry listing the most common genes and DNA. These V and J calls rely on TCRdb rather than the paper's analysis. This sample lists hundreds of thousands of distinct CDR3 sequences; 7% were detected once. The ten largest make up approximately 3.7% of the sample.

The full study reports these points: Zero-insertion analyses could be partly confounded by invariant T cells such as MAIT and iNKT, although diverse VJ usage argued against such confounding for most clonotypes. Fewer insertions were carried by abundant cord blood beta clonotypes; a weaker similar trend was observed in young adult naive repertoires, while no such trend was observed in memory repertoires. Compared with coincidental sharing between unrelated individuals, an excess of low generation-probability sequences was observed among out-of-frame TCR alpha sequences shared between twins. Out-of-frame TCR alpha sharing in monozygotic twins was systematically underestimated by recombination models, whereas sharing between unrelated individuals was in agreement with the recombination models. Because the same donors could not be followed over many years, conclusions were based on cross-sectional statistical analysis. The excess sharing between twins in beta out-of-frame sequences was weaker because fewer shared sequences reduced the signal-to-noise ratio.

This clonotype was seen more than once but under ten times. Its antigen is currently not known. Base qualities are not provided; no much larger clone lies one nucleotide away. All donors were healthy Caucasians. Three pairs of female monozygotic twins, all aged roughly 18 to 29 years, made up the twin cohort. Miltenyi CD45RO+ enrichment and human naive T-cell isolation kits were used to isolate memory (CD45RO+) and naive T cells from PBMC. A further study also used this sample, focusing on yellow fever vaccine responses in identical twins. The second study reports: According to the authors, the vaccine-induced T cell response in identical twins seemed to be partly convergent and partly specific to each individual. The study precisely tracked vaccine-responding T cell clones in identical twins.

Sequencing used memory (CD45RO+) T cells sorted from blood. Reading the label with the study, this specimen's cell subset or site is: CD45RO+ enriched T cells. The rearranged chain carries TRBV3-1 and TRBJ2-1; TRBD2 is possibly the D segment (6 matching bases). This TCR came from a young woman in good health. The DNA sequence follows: TGTGCCAGCAGCCCCCGGGAGTCGGAGTACAATGAGCAGTTCTTC. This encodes CASSPRESEYNEQFF.